This T cell receptor (beta chain) was captured in a study of blood T cell repertoires in COVID-19. Using immunoSEQ multiplex PCR, the repertoire was profiled, and TCRdb retains in-frame clones only, with some absent. The data contain about 120,000 clones, around four fifths of them singletons. In germline, CDR1 is SQVTM, CDR2 ANQGSEA. Trimming took off 6 bases at V and 8 bases at J, with 16 bases between the two ends. This CDR3 has 13 amino acids. The receptor was isolated from a human donor in a cohort sampled during active COVID-19. Material for sequencing was peripheral blood. The chain combines TRBV29-1 with TRBJ1-4; the D gene is possibly TRBD1 (6 bases). The CDR3 loop is CSVGDTLAEKLFF. The CDR3 region has the DNA TGCAGCGTGGGGGACACGTTGGCCGAAAAACTGTTTTTT.